The 12 T cell receptor beta chains below come from one sample, sequenced in a study of cytomegalovirus exposure and HLA in healthy donors. Researchers ran the PCR with 60 Vbeta and 13 Jbeta primers. Data came from immunoSEQ multiplex PCR; TCRdb stores just in-frame clones and leaves some out. This repertoire shows 140,000 to 150,000 clones, 75% found once; its top ten account for about 6.5%. Sequenced: PBMCs. The receptor set was obtained from a man aged 25-45 years in good health and CMV-seronegative.

Of note for this clone: The same CDR3 can be traced to other DNA sequences in this sample. CDR3 loop: CAISESAGGNQPQHF. The CDR3 coding sequence is TGTGCCATCAGTGAGTCCGCAGGCGGGAATCAGCCCCAGCATTTT. The gene calls are TRBV10-3 and TRBJ1-5; no definite D call. The CDR3 runs to 15 residues. The V gene's germline CDR1 is ENHRY and CDR2 SYGVKD. Between the trimmed V and J ends, which lost 0 bases and 4 bases, there was a span of 10 bases.

The V and J genes are TRBV4-2 and TRBJ1-1; TRBD1 aligns across 11 bases. CDR3 length: 13 residues. Germline CDR1 and CDR2: LGHNA and YNFKEQ. The junction had 4 bases not matched to a gene; V was cut back by 2 bases and J by 11 bases. CDR3 amino acids: CASSQPGQGGAFF. In DNA, the CDR3 is TGTGCCAGCAGCCAACCGGGACAGGGGGGTGCTTTCTTT.

This chain links TRBV6-1 with TRBJ1-2; D call uncertain. Trimming cost V 4 bases and J 3 bases, with 12 bases left between them. The germline V gene encodes CDR1 MNHNS and CDR2 SASEGT. CDR3 size: 14 residues. DNA of the CDR3: TGTGCCAGCAGTGTGACTCTTATGGACTATGGCTACACCTTC. This gives the protein CASSVTLMDYGYTF.

This chain joins TRBV30 and TRBJ1-3; tentative D call: TRBD1 (5 bases). CDR1 and CDR2 (germline): GTSNPN, SVGIG (reference sequence). V shed 4 bases and J shed 0 bases, with 7 bases lying between them. This CDR3 has 13 residues. The CDR3 loop reads CAWNTGSGNTIYF. CDR3 sequence (DNA): TGTGCCTGGAACACAGGCTCTGGAAACACCATATATTTT.

In its sample, this clone ranks as medium-sized. The rearrangement links TRBV11-3 to TRBJ2-3, with TRBD1 as a possible D gene (7 bases). The germline gives CDR1 SGHNT, CDR2 YENEEA. The length of the CDR3 is 20 residues. Trimming removed 3 bases from V and 1 base from J, with 26 bases in between. CDR3 loop: CASSLYSSQGGPFGTDTQYF. CDR3 in DNA: TGTGCCAGCAGCTTGTATTCGTCCCAGGGGGGACCGTTTGGCACAGATACGCAGTATTTT. Using reference TRBV11-3 and TRBJ2-3 for the parts outside the CDR3, the full variable domain is EAGVVQSPRYKIIEKKQPVAFWCNPISGHNTLYWYLQNLGQGPELLIRYENEEAVDDSQLPKDRFSAERLKGVDSTLKIQPAELGDSAVYLCASSLYSSQGGPFGTDTQYFGPGTRLTVL.

This chain links TRBV28 with TRBJ1-2; weak D call: TRBD1 (5 bases). The CDR3 has 15 amino acids. The germline V and J ends were trimmed by 5 bases and 6 bases, with 19 bases remaining between them. Germline V gene lookup returns CDR1 MDHEN and CDR2 SYDVKM. DNA of the CDR3: TGTGCCAGCAGTACCCGCGGGACGGCCACCGATGGCTACACCTTC. This gives the protein CASSTRGTATDGYTF.

The chain uses TRBV4-2 and TRBJ2-1; D perhaps matches TRBD2 (7 bases). V was clipped by 2 bases and J by 8 bases, with 16 bases between them. Germline loops: CDR1 LGHNA, CDR2 YNFKEQ. CDR3 length: 15 residues. CDR3 in DNA: TGTGCCAGCAGCCAAAGCTGGGGGGGCCAGGATGAGCAGTTCTTC. It encodes CASSQSWGGQDEQFF.

V gene TRBV6-1 combines with J gene TRBJ2-5; D is possibly TRBD2 (5 bases). The CDR3 spans 14 residues. V lost 3 bases, J lost 4 bases, and 12 bases lay in between. The germline CDR1 and CDR2 sequences are MNHNS and SASEGT. CDR3 nucleotides: TGTGCCAGCAGTGAGGTCTGGCGGGCAGAGACCCAGTACTTC. It specifies CASSEVWRAETQYF.

The J gene is TRBJ2-1, the V gene TRBV5-1, with 7 bases identical to TRBD1. The germline V gene encodes CDR1 SGHRS and CDR2 YFSETQ. This CDR3 region has 17 residues. Trimming at V came to 4 bases and at J to 6 bases, leaving 16 bases not matched to a gene. The CDR3 DNA sequence: TGCGCCAGCAGCCATCGAGCCGAAACCCGGGACAGCAATGAGCAGTTCTTC. Amino acids: CASSHRAETRDSNEQFF.

The chain carries TRBV5-1 and TRBJ1-4, with a possible D match to TRBD1 (6 bases). Germline lookup yields CDR1 SGHRS and CDR2 YFSETQ. The CDR3 runs 14 residues. Trimming cost V 4 bases and J 6 bases, with 13 bases left between them. The CDR3 spells CASSVRDTHEKLFF. For the CDR3, the DNA is TGCGCCAGCAGCGTCAGGGACACTCATGAAAAACTGTTTTTT.

The J gene is TRBJ2-5, the V gene TRBV6-1; 9 bases agree with TRBD1. Germline V lookup: CDR1 MNHNS, CDR2 SASEGT. The CDR3 runs 14 residues. The ends lost 4 bases at V and 5 bases at J; junction bases unmatched: 5. CDR3 amino acids: CASSGATGGETQYF. For the CDR3, the DNA is TGTGCCAGCAGTGGGGCGACAGGGGGGGAGACCCAGTACTTC.

The chain has TRBV7-9 and TRBJ2-7, with TRBD1 identical over 9 bases. V lost 5 bases to trimming and J lost 6 bases; unmatched junction nucleotides: 11. CDR1 is SEHNR, CDR2 FQNEAQ, per germline (reference sequence). The CDR3 consists of 15 residues. This CDR3 is CASSGRDRVLGEQYF. The CDR3 DNA is TGTGCCAGCAGCGGCCGGGACAGGGTCCTGGGCGAGCAGTACTTC. The entire variable domain, with the rest obtained from reference TRBV7-9 and TRBJ2-7, is as follows: DTGVSQNPRHKITKRGQNVTFRCDPISEHNRLYWYRQTLGQGPEFLTYFQNEAQLEKSRLLSDRFSAERPKGSFSTLEIQRTEQGDSAMYLCASSGRDRVLGEQYFGPGTRLTVT.